This T cell receptor (beta chain) was captured in a study of T cell repertoires in cytomegalovirus infection. In the study overall: Use of recently identified HLA-C-restricted and well-studied HLA-B-restricted CMV epitopes was part of the study. Shared public TCR beta signatures pointed to both CMV infection and a matching HLA type.

Study results and limitations: CMV carriers with the relevant HLA were identified by cumulative public TCR beta family frequency. Within the response measured ex vivo, HLA-C-restricted CMV-specific TCR beta clonotypes were dominant.

TCRdb redid the calling of the reads with MiXCR, one entry per CDR3 protein. The table lists 95,000 to 120,000 distinct CDR3 sequences, over 25% of them singletons. The CDR3 totals 16 residues. The V segment lost 2 bases and the J segment 8 bases; nucleotides outside the gene matches: 8. Germline CDR1 is SGHAT and CDR2 is FQNNGV. About this clonotype itself: As yet, its antigen is unknown.

The sample consisted of CD8+ T cells from cultured PBMCs, taken from culture after CMV antigen stimulation. The sequence derives from a human donor in good health (CMV status not recorded). Some clones in this sample may be carry-over from other donors' samples. The J gene is TRBJ2-1, the V gene TRBV11-2; TRBD2 matches 11 bases. The CDR3, as DNA: TGTGCCAGCAGCTTACTAACTAGCGGGGGTATCTATGAGCAGTTCTTC. This codes for CASSLLTSGGIYEQFF.